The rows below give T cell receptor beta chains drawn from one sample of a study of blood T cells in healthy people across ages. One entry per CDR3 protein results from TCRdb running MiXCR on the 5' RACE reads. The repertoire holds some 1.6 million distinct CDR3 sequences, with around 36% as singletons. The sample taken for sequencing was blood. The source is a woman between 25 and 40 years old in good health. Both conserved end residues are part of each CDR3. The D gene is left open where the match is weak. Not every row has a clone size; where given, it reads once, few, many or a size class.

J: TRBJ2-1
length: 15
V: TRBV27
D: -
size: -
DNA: TGTGCCAGCCGCGCGGGGATTGGGTCCTACAATGAGCAGTTCTTC
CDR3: CASRAGIGSYNEQFF

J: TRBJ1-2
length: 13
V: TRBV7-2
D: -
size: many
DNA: TGTGCCAGCAGTTCACGAAGCAACTATGGCTACACCTTC
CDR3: CASSSRSNYGYTF

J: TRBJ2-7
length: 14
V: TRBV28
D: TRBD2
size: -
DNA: TGTGCCAGCAGTGGACTAGACCCCACCTACGAGCAGTACTTC
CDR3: CASSGLDPTYEQYF

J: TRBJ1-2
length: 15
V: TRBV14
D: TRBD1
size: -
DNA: TGTGCCAGCAGCCGAATAGGGACAGGAAATTATGGCTACACCTTC
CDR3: CASSRIGTGNYGYTF

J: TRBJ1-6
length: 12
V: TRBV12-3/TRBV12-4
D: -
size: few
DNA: TGTGCCAGCAGTCCCCCGAAAGGACCCCTCCACTTT
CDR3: CASSPPKGPLHF

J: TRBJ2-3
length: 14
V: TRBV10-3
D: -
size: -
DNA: TGTGCCATCAGTGAGACAGGGGAGGCAGATACGCAGTATTTT
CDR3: CAISETGEADTQYF

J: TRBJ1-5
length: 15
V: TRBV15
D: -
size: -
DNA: TGTGCCACCAGCAGAGGGTTTGAGGCTGGTCAGCCCCAGCATTTT
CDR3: CATSRGFEAGQPQHF

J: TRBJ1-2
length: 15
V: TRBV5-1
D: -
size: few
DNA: TGCGCCAGCAGCTTCACCGGGACATACAACTATGGCTACACCTTC
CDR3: CASSFTGTYNYGYTF

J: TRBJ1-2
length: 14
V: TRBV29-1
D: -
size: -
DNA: TGCAGCGTTGAAATGCGGACCGGGGACCTTGGCTACACCTTC
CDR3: CSVEMRTGDLGYTF

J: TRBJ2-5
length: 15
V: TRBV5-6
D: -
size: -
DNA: TGTGCCAGCAGCACGGGGTGGGGGTCACTAGAGACCCAGTACTTC
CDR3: CASSTGWGSLETQYF

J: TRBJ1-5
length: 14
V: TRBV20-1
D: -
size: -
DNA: TGCAGTGCTAGAGTCGGGGGGATGGGCCAGCCCCAGCATTTT
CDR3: CSARVGGMGQPQHF

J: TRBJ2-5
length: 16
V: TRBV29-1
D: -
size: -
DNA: TGCAGCGTTGAAGTAGGTTCCGGAAGGAACCAAGAGACCCAGTACTTC
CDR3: CSVEVGSGRNQETQYF

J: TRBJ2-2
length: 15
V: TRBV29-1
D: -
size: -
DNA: TGCAGCGCTACCTTAGCGGACCTGAACACCGGGGAGCTGTTTTTT
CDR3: CSATLADLNTGELFF

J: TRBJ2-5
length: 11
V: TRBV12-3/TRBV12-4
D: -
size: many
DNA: TGTGCCAGCAGTTTAGACGAGACCCAGTACTTC
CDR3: CASSLDETQYF

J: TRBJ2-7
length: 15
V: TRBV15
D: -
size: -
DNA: TGTGCCACCAGCAGACCCGGGACTTACTCCTACGAGCAGTACTTC
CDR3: CATSRPGTYSYEQYF

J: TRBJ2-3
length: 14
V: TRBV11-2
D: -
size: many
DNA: TGTGCCAGCAGCTTAGTAACTAGCACAGATACGCAGTATTTT
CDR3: CASSLVTSTDTQYF

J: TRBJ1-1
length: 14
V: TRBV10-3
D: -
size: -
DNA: TGTGCCATCAGGGCAGGCTTGGGTTATACTGAAGCTTTCTTT
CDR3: CAIRAGLGYTEAFF